This TCR beta chain comes out of a study of T cells in localized non-small cell lung cancer. Comment on this clone: Its antigen is unidentified.

Study findings and constraints: Longer overall survival was linked to higher blood T cell density. Of the top 100 tumor clones, median around 60 were in adjacent lung, approximately 28 among its top 100.

Per germline, CDR1 SGHDT and CDR2 YYEEEE. The length of the CDR3 is 17 residues. Trimming took 2 bases from V and 0 from J; bases not matched to a gene: 9. Some clones are missing from TCRdb's copy, which holds only in-frame ones; the method was immunoSEQ multiplex PCR. This sample has roughly 77,000 clones, with 70% to 90% found just once. The receptor was derived from a woman aged 35-70 years with stage I squamous cell lung carcinoma. The source was peripheral blood, collected before any cancer treatment. The gene calls are TRBV5-6 and TRBJ2-3; TRBD1 matches at 7 bases. Here the CDR3 DNA reads TGTGCCAGCAGCTTCTACGGGACAGTTGCTAGCACAGATACGCAGTATTTT. This sequence encodes CASSFYGTVASTDTQYF.